These T cell receptor beta chains were read from a single sample in a study of cytomegalovirus exposure and HLA in healthy donors. This table comes from immunoSEQ multiplex PCR, and its TCRdb copy is limited to in-frame clones, with some not included. The table has fewer than 120,000 clones, 76% seen once; the top ten hold over 10%. The sequencing sample was made of PBMCs. These TCRs come from a man younger than 40 in good health and CMV-seropositive. CDR3s include the opening cysteine and the closing phenylalanine or tryptophan. Each record gives: J gene, clone size, V gene, D gene, CDR3 protein, CDR3 DNA. A D gene is named only where the DNA matches it firmly. Only part of the rows carry a size: once, few, many, or a class if the clone is expanded.

j_call: TRBJ1-1; clone_size: few; v_call: TRBV10-3; d_call: .; cdr3_aa: CAISDALNTEAFF; cdr3_nt: TGTGCCATCAGTGACGCGCTGAACACTGAAGCTTTCTTT
j_call: TRBJ1-2; clone_size: .; v_call: TRBV6-5; d_call: .; cdr3_aa: CASSLYRDRRGYTF; cdr3_nt: TGTGCCAGCAGTTTATACAGGGACCGTCGGGGCTACACCTTC
j_call: TRBJ2-7; clone_size: .; v_call: TRBV30; d_call: .; cdr3_aa: CAWSVAGRSYEQYF; cdr3_nt: TGTGCCTGGAGTGTCGCGGGGAGGTCCTACGAGCAGTACTTC
j_call: TRBJ1-1; clone_size: .; v_call: TRBV27; d_call: TRBD1; cdr3_aa: CASSFGTGAEAFF; cdr3_nt: TGTGCCAGCAGTTTTGGGACAGGGGCTGAAGCTTTCTTT
j_call: TRBJ2-3; clone_size: .; v_call: TRBV6-1; d_call: .; cdr3_aa: CASSEPGSADTQYF; cdr3_nt: TGTGCCAGCAGTGAACCGGGGAGCGCAGATACGCAGTATTTT
j_call: TRBJ1-6; clone_size: .; v_call: TRBV27; d_call: .; cdr3_aa: CASSPVSTFGNSPLHF; cdr3_nt: TGTGCCAGCAGCCCCGTTTCTACGTTCGGTAATTCACCCCTCCACTTT
j_call: TRBJ1-5; clone_size: .; v_call: TRBV5-1; d_call: .; cdr3_aa: CASSLGLDSNQPQHF; cdr3_nt: TGCGCCAGCAGCTTGGGGTTGGACAGTAATCAGCCCCAGCATTTT
j_call: TRBJ2-7; clone_size: .; v_call: TRBV6-1; d_call: TRBD2; cdr3_aa: CASSGTTTAEQYF; cdr3_nt: TGTGCCAGCAGCGGGACTACGACGGCCGAGCAGTACTTC
j_call: TRBJ2-3; clone_size: .; v_call: TRBV4-2; d_call: TRBD2; cdr3_aa: CASSPGLAVTDTQYF; cdr3_nt: TGTGCCAGCAGCCCGGGACTAGCGGTTACAGATACGCAGTATTTT
j_call: TRBJ2-3; clone_size: .; v_call: TRBV7-8; d_call: .; cdr3_aa: CASSFRGTTDTQYF; cdr3_nt: TGTGCCAGCAGCTTCCGGGGGACCACAGATACGCAGTATTTT
j_call: TRBJ2-2; clone_size: .; v_call: TRBV6-4; d_call: .; cdr3_aa: CASRKGQGRLTGELFF; cdr3_nt: TGTGCCAGCAGAAAAGGGCAGGGGCGGCTCACCGGGGAGCTGTTTTTT
j_call: TRBJ1-4; clone_size: .; v_call: TRBV9; d_call: .; cdr3_aa: CASSPIGSRNEKLFF; cdr3_nt: TGTGCCAGCAGCCCGATTGGGTCGAGGAATGAAAAACTGTTTTTT
j_call: TRBJ2-6; clone_size: .; v_call: TRBV7-2; d_call: TRBD2; cdr3_aa: CASSSGLASVLTF; cdr3_nt: TGTGCCAGCAGCTCGGGACTAGCCTCCGTCCTGACTTTC
j_call: TRBJ2-1; clone_size: .; v_call: TRBV19; d_call: TRBD1; cdr3_aa: CASSTSGTGTTEQFF; cdr3_nt: TGTGCCAGTAGTACGTCCGGGACAGGGACAACGGAGCAGTTCTTC
j_call: TRBJ2-1; clone_size: .; v_call: TRBV6-5; d_call: .; cdr3_aa: CASSYTLANEQFF; cdr3_nt: TGTGCCAGCAGTTATACCCTGGCAAATGAGCAGTTCTTC
j_call: TRBJ2-5; clone_size: few; v_call: TRBV28; d_call: .; cdr3_aa: CASSSGTLAETQYF; cdr3_nt: TGTGCCAGCAGTTCCGGGACATTGGCAGAGACCCAGTACTTC
j_call: TRBJ1-1; clone_size: .; v_call: TRBV7-9; d_call: .; cdr3_aa: CASSLPYRAGVAEAFF; cdr3_nt: TGTGCCAGCAGCTTACCGTACAGGGCCGGGGTCGCTGAAGCTTTCTTT
j_call: TRBJ2-5; clone_size: few; v_call: TRBV7-2; d_call: TRBD1; cdr3_aa: CASSRGGVETQYF; cdr3_nt: TGTGCCAGCAGCCGAGGGGGCGTGGAGACCCAGTACTTC
j_call: TRBJ2-3; clone_size: once; v_call: TRBV30; d_call: .; cdr3_aa: CAWSLGGWTDTQYF; cdr3_nt: TGTGCCTGGAGCCTCGGAGGGTGGACAGATACGCAGTATTTT
j_call: TRBJ2-2; clone_size: .; v_call: TRBV14; d_call: .; cdr3_aa: CASSRSSGYTGELLF; cdr3_nt: TGTGCCAGCAGCCGGAGCAGCGGGTACACCGGGGAGCTGCTTTTT
j_call: TRBJ2-5; clone_size: .; v_call: TRBV7-3; d_call: TRBD2; cdr3_aa: CASSNGGGALETQYF; cdr3_nt: TGTGCCAGCAGCAACGGCGGGGGGGCCTTGGAGACCCAGTACTTC
j_call: TRBJ1-3; clone_size: .; v_call: TRBV10-2; d_call: .; cdr3_aa: CASSGAQFPSGNTIYF; cdr3_nt: TGCGCCAGCAGTGGTGCCCAGTTCCCCTCTGGAAACACCATATATTTT
j_call: TRBJ1-5; clone_size: .; v_call: TRBV18; d_call: .; cdr3_aa: CASSPDSTGNNQPQHF; cdr3_nt: TGTGCCAGCTCACCCGACTCCACAGGGAACAATCAGCCCCAGCATTTT
j_call: TRBJ2-2; clone_size: few; v_call: TRBV5-4; d_call: TRBD2; cdr3_aa: CASSPWRGADTGELFF; cdr3_nt: TGTGCCAGCAGCCCCTGGCGGGGGGCCGACACCGGGGAGCTGTTTTTT
j_call: TRBJ2-2; clone_size: once; v_call: TRBV6-4; d_call: TRBD2; cdr3_aa: CASNRQGSSGGALTGELFF; cdr3_nt: TGTGCCAGCAACCGACAGGGGTCTAGCGGGGGGGCGCTCACCGGGGAGCTGTTTTTT
j_call: TRBJ2-1; clone_size: .; v_call: TRBV4-3; d_call: TRBD2; cdr3_aa: CASSPGTSGGAGFF; cdr3_nt: TGCGCCAGCAGCCCCGGGACTAGCGGGGGGGCCGGGTTCTTC
j_call: TRBJ2-2; clone_size: .; v_call: TRBV4-3; d_call: .; cdr3_aa: CASGVNMNTGELFF; cdr3_nt: TGCGCCAGCGGAGTGAACATGAACACCGGGGAGCTGTTTTTT
j_call: TRBJ2-4; clone_size: .; v_call: TRBV25-1; d_call: .; cdr3_aa: CASSEYRALENIQYF; cdr3_nt: TGTGCCAGCAGTGAATACAGGGCTCTGGAAAACATTCAGTACTTC
j_call: TRBJ2-7; clone_size: .; v_call: TRBV11-2; d_call: TRBD2; cdr3_aa: CASSPGTSGTYEQYF; cdr3_nt: TGTGCCAGCAGCCCCGGGACTAGCGGGACCTACGAGCAGTACTTC
j_call: TRBJ1-2; clone_size: few; v_call: TRBV7-9; d_call: TRBD1; cdr3_aa: CASSLQGIYGYTF; cdr3_nt: TGTGCCAGCAGCCTACAGGGGATCTATGGCTACACCTTC
j_call: TRBJ2-7; clone_size: .; v_call: TRBV7-8; d_call: TRBD1; cdr3_aa: CASSSGTGHYEQYF; cdr3_nt: TGTGCCAGCAGCTCGGGGACAGGGCACTACGAGCAGTACTTC
j_call: TRBJ1-2; clone_size: .; v_call: TRBV9; d_call: TRBD1; cdr3_aa: CASSGPQGARYGYTF; cdr3_nt: TGTGCCAGCAGCGGTCCCCAGGGGGCTCGGTATGGCTACACCTTC
j_call: TRBJ2-3; clone_size: .; v_call: TRBV6-1; d_call: TRBD1; cdr3_aa: CASSEVVPNGVKGDRGREDTQYF; cdr3_nt: TGTGCCAGCAGTGAAGTTGTGCCGAATGGGGTTAAAGGCGACAGGGGGCGCGAAGATACGCAGTATTTT
j_call: TRBJ1-2; clone_size: .; v_call: TRBV5-1; d_call: TRBD1; cdr3_aa: CASSLAADRDGYTF; cdr3_nt: TGCGCCAGCAGCTTGGCGGCGGACAGGGATGGCTACACCTTC
j_call: TRBJ2-7; clone_size: few; v_call: TRBV28; d_call: TRBD1; cdr3_aa: CASSRLDRGLHYEQYF; cdr3_nt: TGTGCCAGCAGTCGCTTAGACAGGGGGTTACACTACGAGCAGTACTTC
j_call: TRBJ1-1; clone_size: few; v_call: TRBV2; d_call: .; cdr3_aa: CASREGRYTEAFF; cdr3_nt: TGTGCCAGCAGGGAGGGACGGTACACTGAAGCTTTCTTT
j_call: TRBJ1-6; clone_size: .; v_call: TRBV7-2; d_call: TRBD1; cdr3_aa: CASSQTGANSPLHF; cdr3_nt: TGTGCCAGCAGTCAGACAGGGGCGAATTCACCCCTCCACTTT
j_call: TRBJ1-2; clone_size: .; v_call: TRBV7-8; d_call: TRBD1; cdr3_aa: CASRKDRVTLSYGYTF; cdr3_nt: TGTGCCAGCAGAAAGGACAGGGTAACCCTTTCCTATGGCTACACCTTC
j_call: TRBJ1-5; clone_size: .; v_call: TRBV6-1; d_call: TRBD1; cdr3_aa: CASRGQDFQPQHF; cdr3_nt: TGTGCCAGCAGAGGACAGGATTTTCAGCCCCAGCATTTT
j_call: TRBJ1-5; clone_size: many; v_call: TRBV12-2; d_call: .; cdr3_aa: CASRLEAGDSNQPQHF; cdr3_nt: TGTGCAAGTCGCTTAGAGGCAGGGGATAGCAATCAGCCCCAGCATTTT